This T cell receptor (beta chain) was documented in a study of cytomegalovirus exposure and HLA in healthy donors (dated by TCRdb to 2017 to 2019). For the study in its entirety: According to an earlier analysis of around 600 of the donors, about 179 million T cells yielded some 110 million unique TCR beta sequences and around 280 Gb of sequence data. An early release covering roughly 640 HLA-typed donors comprised about 300 gigabases of sequencing data and 65 million to 100 million unique TCR sequences. Of the 398 genotyped donors, around 81% fell in the genetic ancestry cluster associated with self-reported Caucasian donors. The aim of the study was to test whether cataloging public T cell receptors could identify signatures of past pathogen exposure. The study profiled the T cell repertoires of more than 500 subjects by immunosequencing and related them to cytomegalovirus serostatus. In addition to the first cohort of roughly 700 subjects, a separate validation cohort of 130 or so different subjects was used. High-throughput TCR immunosequencing, statistical association of individual TCRs with disease status, and machine learning were combined to predict cytomegalovirus infection status. In a later analysis, previously published TCR beta repertoires from more than 500 donors were re-analyzed and high-resolution HLA genotyping was added so that TCR occurrence patterns could be studied. The later analysis used no new phenotypic data to find candidate immune exposures, relying instead on TCR beta sequences and their occurrence across donors. An earlier analysis of 500 to 650 of the donors applied high-throughput TCR beta sequencing to assess whether each TCR beta V gene segment acted as functional or pseudogenic. Donor age, sex, ethnicity and CMV serostatus were collected together with the repertoire data. A later genetic analysis took genome-wide SNP genotypes for about 60% of the roughly 670 donors and used that subset as a discovery cohort. All discovery cohort repertoires had been generated using a single sequencing platform. HLA typing included class I and class II loci at four-digit resolution. The number of donors typed differed by locus, with 629-630 for A, B, C, DRB1 and DQB1, about 500 for DQA1, approximately 580 for DPA1, and around 450 for DPB1. A handful of DR-DQ haplotypes were handled as single units for association and clustering because linkage in the cohort was strong. Across approximately 400 genotyped donors of the cohort, an average of roughly 200,000 unique TCR beta nucleotide sequences per donor were sequenced, and 15% to 20% of those sequences were non-productive.

To prepare the library, the immunoSEQ multiplex PCR assay was applied. For the multiplex PCR, a mixture combining 60 forward primers for TCR Vbeta segments and 13 reverse primers for TCR Jbeta segments was used. The CDR3 region of rearranged TCR beta genes was amplified from genomic DNA with a multiplex PCR assay. The Illumina HiSeq System was used to sequence the amplified TCR beta libraries as 87-base-pair reads. Per the source publication's procedure: Across the 700 or so repertoires, a later analysis counted roughly 84 million unique TCR beta chains, roughly 11 million of which were shared by at least two donors. A nearest-neighbor algorithm error-corrected the raw reads and collapsed the reads into unique sequences, merging closely related sequences to remove PCR and sequencing errors. Alignment of CDR3 sequences to IMGT reference sequences was used to assign V, D and J gene segments. For a sequence to be retained, a match of at least six nucleotides was required to both a V gene segment and a J gene segment. Rearrangements were classified as productive when the CDR3 lacked stop codons and remained in frame with V and J, and all other rearrangements were classified as non-productive. Following IMGT convention, CDR3 was defined as the stretch from the second conserved V-encoded cysteine to the conserved J-encoded phenylalanine. The earlier analysis of about 590 of the donors excluded sequences that lacked an unambiguous match to a single V gene segment. An earlier analysis of under 750 of the donors called V segments functional above 56.7% productive rearrangements and segregating when the between-donor standard deviation exceeded 5%. A statistical classification framework was built for diagnosing cytomegalovirus status from the catalog of TCR beta chain sequences. In a later analysis, TCR nucleotide sequences were compared against IMGT/GENE-DB human TR gene sequences so that V and J genes could be assigned. The TCRdist pipeline was used in a later analysis to assign CDR3 sequences and most-parsimonious VDJ recombination scenarios. In a later analysis, every TCR beta chain was defined by the combination of its CDR3 amino acid sequence and its V-gene family, and reads without a unique V-gene family were dropped. A later analysis removed 600 or so highly shared, low-generation-probability nucleotide sequences to deal with suspected cross-contamination and a sequencing artifact. In a later analysis, a clonal expansion index for each public chain was calculated from normalized within-repertoire ranks of inferred template counts. In a later analysis, generation probabilities were computed with a VDJ recombination model fitted to out-of-frame rearrangements, and the resulting probabilities were checked against IGoR. In a later analysis, hypergeometric tests were used to score TCR-TCR, TCR-HLA and TCR-CMV co-occurrence, with a repertoire-size bias correction applied to TCR pairs. False discovery rates were estimated in a later analysis by permuting HLA or CMV assignments 20 times. In a later analysis, co-occurring TCRs were grouped with DBSCAN, and TCRdist sequence similarity was added when clustering was performed within HLA-allele-positive subsets. Co-occurrence clustering excluded repertoires with fewer than 30,000 or more than 120,000 public chains, plus five with anomalous nucleotide sharing. TCRdb re-hosts the immuneACCESS table, in-frame sequences only. Its copies lack some clones; in the studies checked, an unresolved V gene accounts for under half of them, and the cause for the rest is not known. V, J and clone size derive from that table, while D and trimming were established from the DNA sequence. The sample profile shows 85,000 to 110,000 clones; 60% to 70% of them were found once. The ten largest clones take up approximately 3.5% of the sample.

General study outcomes and caveats: Because some donors lacked HLA typing at each locus, the association tests relied only on the typed subset. The 87-base-pair reads could not distinguish some IMGT-functional V segments, including TRBV6-2 and TRBV6-3, so those segments were excluded. At a false discovery rate of 0.05, a later analysis linked about 17,000 TCR beta sequences to specific HLA alleles. According to a later analysis, TCR association rates differed among HLA loci, with DRB1 alleles showing the most associated TCRs and HLA-C alleles showing the fewest. Assigning TCR associations to individual alleles was difficult when HLA alleles, especially DR and DQ, strongly co-occurred. The study listed 170 or so TCR beta chains as associated with cytomegalovirus. Linkage disequilibrium might explain the correlated functional status among segregating V segments, but an unknown experimental factor could not be ruled out. For the cohort, immune exposure information was limited to CMV serostatus. According to the authors, the approach could potentially be generalized to other disease states and immunological phenotypes. In vitro tests confirmed that a few of the cytomegalovirus-associated TCR beta chains recognize cytomegalovirus antigens. Roughly 17 rarely observed V segments, including chromosome 9 orphons, were excluded from the earlier analysis of several hundred of the donors because counts were too low. In an earlier analysis of fewer than 750 of the donors, most TCR beta V segments were observed in productive rearrangements about 87% or about 30% of the time, broadly matching IMGT annotations. V-gene and J-gene trimming of TCR beta chains was associated with a missense DCLRE1C variant in a later genetic analysis, and the association was replicated in an independent cohort. According to a later analysis, most CMV-associated TCR beta chains appeared to be HLA-restricted, and the HLA associations seemed to be driven largely by CMV exposure. In a later analysis, HLA-associated TCR beta chains showed more clonal expansion and lower generation probabilities than non-associated chains that were equally common. A cluster of highly shared sequence variants was judged likely to represent a technical artifact of the sequencing pipeline. Most TCR sequences were seen in very few donors, while some public TCRs were found in many individuals. In this cohort, only TCR beta chains were sequenced, and detectable features were limited by the absence of alpha or paired-chain data. In both the original and validation cohorts, the classifier was reported to diagnose cytomegalovirus status with high specificity and sensitivity. The presence/absence analyses assumed that sequencing depth was roughly uniform across donors, and that assumption may not be true. A further reported finding was that TCR beta sequences accurately predicted the HLA-A and HLA-B alleles for most subjects in the first cohort. A later genetic analysis reported fewer N-insertions in productive TCRs among donors in an Asian-associated ancestry cluster than the roughly 640-donor mean. In a later analysis, several top co-occurrence clusters were reported to appear linked to parvovirus B19, influenza, CMV and Epstein-Barr virus.

The cohort comprised some 700 healthy bone marrow donors. At the time of sampling, all cohort members were nominally healthy, though unrecorded immune exposures were likely present. The donor was CMV seronegative and belonged to the group of under 400 seronegative cohort members. A peripheral blood sample was collected from each donor, and TCR beta sequencing was performed on peripheral blood mononuclear cells. Genomic DNA was extracted from the blood cell samples with the Qiagen DNeasy Blood Extraction Kit. This clone was counted only a few times. The antigen it recognizes is unknown. Base qualities are not at hand, and no much larger clone is one base apart. The same CDR3 is also encoded by other DNA sequences in this sample. CDR1 and CDR2 were assigned from the germline V gene as SNHLY and FYNNEI. The CDR3 holds 15 amino acids from the cysteine to the phenylalanine. Only the CDR3 DNA stays, 45 bases, in frame from base 1. Trimming costs V 4 bases and J 7 bases, and their ends lie 14 bases apart.

Sequenced material: PBMCs. The chain uses TRBV2 and TRBJ1-6, with TRBD1 as a weak D call on 6 bases. This TCR came from a woman aged 50 to 60 in good health and CMV-seronegative. The CDR3 amino acid sequence is: CASSGATGRNSPLHF. The bases are TGTGCCAGCAGTGGCGCCACAGGGCGGAATTCACCCCTCCACTTT.